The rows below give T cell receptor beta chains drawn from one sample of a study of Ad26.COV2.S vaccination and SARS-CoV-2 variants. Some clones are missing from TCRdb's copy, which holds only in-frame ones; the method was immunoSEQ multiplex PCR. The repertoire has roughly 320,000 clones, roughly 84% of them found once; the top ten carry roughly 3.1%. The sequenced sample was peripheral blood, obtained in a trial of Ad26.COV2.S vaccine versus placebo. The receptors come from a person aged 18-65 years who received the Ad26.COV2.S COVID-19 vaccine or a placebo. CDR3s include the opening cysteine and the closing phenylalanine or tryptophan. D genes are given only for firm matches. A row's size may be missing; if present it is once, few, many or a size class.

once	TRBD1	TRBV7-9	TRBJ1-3	TGTGCCAGCAGCGCGTGGGGACAGCCTACAGGAAACACCATATATTTT	CASSAWGQPTGNTIYF
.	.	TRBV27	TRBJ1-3	TGTGCCAGCAGTTTGACTCGTTCCTCTGGAAACACCATATATTTT	CASSLTRSSGNTIYF
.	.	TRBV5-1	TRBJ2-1	TGCGCCAGCAGCACTACGGACAGTTACTACAATGAGCAGTTCTTC	CASSTTDSYYNEQFF
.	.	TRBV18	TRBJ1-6	TGTGCCAGCTCACCGACAGACGATTTACCCCTCCACTTT	CASSPTDDLPLHF
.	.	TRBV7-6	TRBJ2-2	TGTGCCAGCAGCCTCAGCGGGTTCTCCACCGGGGAGCTGTTTTTT	CASSLSGFSTGELFF
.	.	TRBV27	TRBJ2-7	TGTGCCAGCAGTTTCACGGATAGCTCCTACGAGCAGTACTTC	CASSFTDSSYEQYF
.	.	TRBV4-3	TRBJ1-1	TGCGCCAGCAGCCAAGATTACAGCCAGAACACTGAAGCTTTCTTT	CASSQDYSQNTEAFF
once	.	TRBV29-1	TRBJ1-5	TGCAGCGTTGATTCAGGGGGCAATCAGCCCCAGCATTTT	CSVDSGGNQPQHF
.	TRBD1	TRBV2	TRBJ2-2	TGTGCCAGCAGTACTCCGGGACAGGGGGCTTGGGTGAGCACCGGGGAGCTGTTTTTT	CASSTPGQGAWVSTGELFF
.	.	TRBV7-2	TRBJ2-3	TGTGCCAGCAGCTTAGCGGGTCAGCCGACCGGCACAGATACGCAGTATTTT	CASSLAGQPTGTDTQYF
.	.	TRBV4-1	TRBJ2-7	TGCGCCAGCAGCCAAGGTGGGACCGACGGCTCCTACGAGCAGTACTTC	CASSQGGTDGSYEQYF
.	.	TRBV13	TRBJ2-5	TGTGCCAGCAGCTCCCCGGGACTAGAGACCCAGTACTTC	CASSSPGLETQYF
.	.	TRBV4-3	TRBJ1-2	TGCGCCAGCAGCCAATTGTCCGGGACAAAGCAGGGCTACACCTTC	CASSQLSGTKQGYTF
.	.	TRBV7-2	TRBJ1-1	TGTGCCAGCAGCTTACCATACAGGGCCACTGAAGCTTTCTTT	CASSLPYRATEAFF
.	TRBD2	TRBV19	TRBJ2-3	TGTGCCAGTAGTATCTCCCCAGCTAGCGGGGGGCCTACAGATACGCAGTATTTT	CASSISPASGGPTDTQYF
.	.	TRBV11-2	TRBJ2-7	TGTGCCAGCAGCTTTGGGGAGTTCTCCTACGAGCAGTACTTC	CASSFGEFSYEQYF
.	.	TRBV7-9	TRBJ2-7	TGTGCCAGCAGCCCGGACTCTCCTCGGGGTTACGAGCAGTACTTC	CASSPDSPRGYEQYF
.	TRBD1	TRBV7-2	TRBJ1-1	TGTGCCAGCAGCTTAAAGGGACAGCACACTGAAGCTTTCTTT	CASSLKGQHTEAFF
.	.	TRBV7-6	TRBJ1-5	TGTGCCAGCAGCACTTCGACAGCAAATCAGCCCCAGCATTTT	CASSTSTANQPQHF
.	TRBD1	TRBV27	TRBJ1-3	TGTGCCAGCAGTATTAACAGGGGCTCTGGAAACACCATATATTTT	CASSINRGSGNTIYF
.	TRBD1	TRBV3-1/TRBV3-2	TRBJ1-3	TGTGCCAGCAGCCAAGCAGGGGGCGCTGGAAACACCATATATTTT	CASSQAGGAGNTIYF
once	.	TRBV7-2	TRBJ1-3	TGTGCCAGCAGCCCTCCCACAGGGTCTGGAAACACCATATATTTT	CASSPPTGSGNTIYF
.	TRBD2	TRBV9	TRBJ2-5	TGTGCCAGCAGCTCCTCAGCGGGGACCGGGTACCAAGAGACCCAGTACTTC	CASSSSAGTGYQETQYF
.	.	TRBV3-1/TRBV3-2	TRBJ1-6	TGTGCCAGCAGCCAAGGTCAAGCTAATTCACCCCTCCACTTT	CASSQGQANSPLHF
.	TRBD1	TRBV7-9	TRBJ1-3	TGTGCCAGCAGCTCCGGAGGGACAGCCCTCTTTGGAAACACCATATATTTT	CASSSGGTALFGNTIYF
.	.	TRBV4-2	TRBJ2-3	TGTGCCAGCAGCCAAGCGGGGGTGGGCACAGATACGCAGTATTTT	CASSQAGVGTDTQYF
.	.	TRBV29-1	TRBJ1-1	TGCAGCGTCAGGGTGGCTGAAGCTTTCTTT	CSVRVAEAFF
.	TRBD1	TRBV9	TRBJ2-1	TGTGCCAGCAGCGTAAGGGACAGGGGGCCCAATGAGCAGTTCTTC	CASSVRDRGPNEQFF
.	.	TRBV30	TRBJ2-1	TGTGCCTGGAGTCGGGGGACCCTCCAGGATGAGCAGTTCTTC	CAWSRGTLQDEQFF
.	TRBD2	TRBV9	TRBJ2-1	TGTGCCAGCAGCGCTGTAGGGAGACTAGCTGTTGCAAGTGAGCAGTTCTTC	CASSAVGRLAVASEQFF
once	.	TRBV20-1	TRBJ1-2	TGCAGTGCTAGGGATGCAGACTACACCTTC	CSARDADYTF
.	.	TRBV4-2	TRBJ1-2	TGTGCCAGCAGCCAAGTCCTCGAAGGAGCCTCTAACTATGGCTACACCTTC	CASSQVLEGASNYGYTF
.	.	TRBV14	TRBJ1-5	TGTGCCAGCAGCCAAGGGGGGTGGGGAAATAGCAATCAGCCCCAGCATTTT	CASSQGGWGNSNQPQHF
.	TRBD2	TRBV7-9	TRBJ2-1	TGTGCCATTCCGGGACTAGCGGGGCTCAATGAGCAGTTCTTC	CAIPGLAGLNEQFF
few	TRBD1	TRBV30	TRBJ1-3	TGTGCCTGGACCCAGGGGGGGAACACCATATATTTT	CAWTQGGNTIYF
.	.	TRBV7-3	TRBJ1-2	TGTGCCAGCAGCTTATATCCGGGACTTAACTATGGCTACACCTTC	CASSLYPGLNYGYTF
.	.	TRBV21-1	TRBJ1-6	TGTGCCAGCAGCCTGACAGGGCCGACGAGCTCCTATAATTCACCCCTCCACTTT	CASSLTGPTSSYNSPLHF
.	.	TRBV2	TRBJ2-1	TGTGCCAGCAGTCGACAGAACAATGAGCAGTTCTTC	CASSRQNNEQFF
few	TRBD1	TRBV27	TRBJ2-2	TGTGCCAGCAGTCTCAGACAGGGGAACACCGGGGAGCTGTTTTTT	CASSLRQGNTGELFF
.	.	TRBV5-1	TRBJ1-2	TGCGCCAGCAGCCTTTTTAACTATGGCTACACCTTC	CASSLFNYGYTF
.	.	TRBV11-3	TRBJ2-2	TGTGCCAGCAGCCATTCCTCCGGGGGCCTGAACACCGGGGAGCTGTTTTTT	CASSHSSGGLNTGELFF
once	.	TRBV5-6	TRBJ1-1	TGTGCCAGCAGCTTCACCGAGGCGGCTGAAGCTTTCTTT	CASSFTEAAEAFF